The 3 T cell receptor beta chains below come from one sample, sequenced in a study of human T cells and chemical hapten exposure. Time point in this sample: pre-sensitization, week 0. The treatment denotes: therapeutic diphenylcyclopropenone sensitization with weekly scalp DPC. Each CDR3 protein gets one entry after TCRdb re-called the RACE reads with MiXCR. The sample holds a few hundred thousand distinct CDR3 sequences, approximately 8.4% seen once. Sequenced material: whole blood, taken in connection with sensitization to the hapten diphenylcyclopropenone (DPC). Every receptor here comes from a woman between 40 and 55 years old with alopecia areata. Some clones in this sample may be carry-over from other donors' samples.

This clonotype was recorded a few times. V usage is TRBV6-5 and J usage is TRBJ2-2; 9 bases line up with TRBD1. The CDR3 loop spans 14 amino acids. V lost 10 bases, J lost 3 bases, and 6 bases stayed unmatched. CDR1 and CDR2 (germline): MNHEY, SVGAGI. For the CDR3, the DNA is TGTGCCACCTGGGACAGGGCGGACACCGGGGAGCTGTTTTTT. It specifies CATWDRADTGELFF.

The rearrangement uses TRBV3-1 and TRBJ2-7; D might be TRBD2 (5 bases). The CDR3 loop spans 11 amino acids. The V gene's germline CDR1 is LGHDT and CDR2 YNNKEL (reference sequence). V gave up 6 bases and J gave up 5 bases, with 8 bases separating them. In DNA, the CDR3 is TGTGCCAGCAGACTAGGGAACGAGCAGTACTTC. Protein sequence: CASRLGNEQYF.

This clonotype was detected ten times or more. The chain employs TRBV6-2 or TRBV6-3 and TRBJ2-2, with 9 bases lining up with TRBD2. The CDR3 runs 13 residues. Trimming cost V 5 bases and J 6 bases; bases outside gene matches: 1. The germline V gene has CDR1 MNHEY and CDR2 SVGEGT. The CDR3 DNA reads as TGTGCCAGCAGTGGACTAGCGTCCGGGGAGCTGTTTTTT. Amino acids: CASSGLASGELFF.